This T cell receptor beta chain originates from a study of blood T cell repertoires in COVID-19 (dated by TCRdb to 2018 to 2020). About the study as a whole: Samples covering the acute and convalescent phases of COVID-19 were provided by collaborators in the United States, Italy and Spain. Samples came from the ongoing ImmuneRACE study (first 160 participants) plus 1,254 subjects from 6 global collaborators. The sample metadata nearly always contained a de-identified subject ID, COVID-19 status, age in years and sex. The prospective study material was composed of cDNA or gDNA derived from T cells, B-cell-depleted T cells, or PBMCs. Subjects who had been exposed to COVID-19, were actively infected with it, or had recovered from it provided the deeply sampled blood TCRbeta repertoires that made up the dataset. Where available, HLA class I and class II types were obtained from metadata supplied by the sample provider rather than from assay-based typing. The repertoires were made available in a free public database intended to serve as a resource for research on the immune response to SARS-CoV-2.

Findings and caveats that apply to the study as a whole: Clinical and demographic metadata were provided uncurated, with the amount varying by source and participant.

A word on this clone: Its binding antigen is unknown. Base quality data are lacking; no much larger clone is found one base away.

Whole blood was collected in K2EDTA tubes by collaborating institutions according to the institutions' own protocols. For TCRbeta analysis, collaborators shipped samples as frozen whole blood, isolated PBMCs, or DNA extracted from either of those sample types. The CDR3 covers 16 residues, taking in both the cysteine and the phenylalanine. The read is trimmed to its CDR3 DNA, 48 bases read in frame from base 1. The immunoSEQ Assay, a bias-controlled multiplex PCR, was used to amplify TCRbeta CDR3 regions from genomic DNA. The original pipeline was this. The number of nucleated cells in each sample was estimated from the amplification of reference gene primers within the assay. To quantify the absolute abundance of each unique TCRbeta CDR3 rearrangement, sequence reads were collapsed and filtered. For each sample, productive Simpson clonality was calculated by taking the square root of Simpson's diversity index across productive rearrangements. The table was pulled from immuneACCESS by TCRdb, which kept in-frame rearrangements only. Such tables lose some clones; where checked, under half of the loss comes from unresolved V genes, and the rest has no known cause. That table furnishes V, J and clone size, whereas the DNA furnished D and trimming. The sample table shows approximately 100,000 clones, and roughly 72% are seen once. The ten most abundant clones make up approximately 5.9% of the sample.

The TCR comes from a man aged 80 or over with acute or convalescent COVID-19. The chain employs TRBV21-1 and TRBJ2-4; the DNA was not compared with TRBD2, the D call given in the table. TRBV21-1 is tagged as a pseudogene. The sequencing input was peripheral blood. The CDR3: CASSWTSGRAKNIQYF. The bases are TGTGCCAGCAGCTGGACTAGCGGGAGGGCCAAGAACATTCAGTACTTC.